The 17 T cell receptor beta chains reported below all come from one sample, sequenced in a study of T-cell memory formation after mild COVID-19 (TCRdb year 2021). Libraries were constructed by 5' RACE. The listed sequencing device is Illumina NovaSeq 6000. Using fastp trimming at Q25 and MiXCR clonotype assembly, TCRdb reanalyzed the public sequencing data and kept in-frame beta chains. Rows are combined by CDR3 protein, so each entry shows the most common genes and DNA. Counted in this sample were around 320,000 distinct CDR3 sequences; roughly an eighth of them appeared once. The ten largest make up over 20% of the sample. The specimen sequenced was PBMCs or a T cell subset sorted from them (not recorded which). The receptors shown here come from a man aged 18 to 29 who had mild COVID-19 (a few samples of this study predate the infection). The sample titles of this study are shuffled in the database, so cell type and time point are left out; the donor was told from shared clones.

The V call is TRBV11-2, the J call TRBJ2-1, with D unclear. The CDR3 runs to 13 residues. Looked up from germline, CDR1 is SGHAT and CDR2 is FQNNGV. V was cut by 3 bases and J by 4 bases, with 7 bases left in between. Here the CDR3 reads CASSFTEYNEQFF. In nucleotides, the CDR3 is TGTGCCAGCAGCTTTACGGAATACAATGAGCAGTTCTTC.

The chain has TRBV7-9 and TRBJ1-2; a weak D match, TRBD1 (6 bases). The CDR3 runs to 14 residues. Trimming shortened V by 5 bases and J by 4 bases, and 14 bases separated the two germline ends. The germline V gene has CDR1 SEHNR and CDR2 FQNEAQ (reference sequence). The CDR3 here is CASSRPDSSYGYTF. Here the CDR3 DNA reads TGTGCCAGCAGCCGACCGGACAGCAGCTATGGCTACACCTTC. Variable domain in full (rest from reference TRBV7-9 and TRBJ1-2): DTGVSQNPRHKITKRGQNVTFRCDPISEHNRLYWYRQTLGQGPEFLTYFQNEAQLEKSRLLSDRFSAERPKGSFSTLEIQRTEQGDSAMYLCASSRPDSSYGYTFGSGTRLTVV.

This clonotype was seen a few times. The rearrangement joins TRBV7-9 to TRBJ2-1, with 12 bases matching TRBD2. CDR1 is SEHNR and CDR2 is FQNEAQ in the germline V gene (reference sequence). With V trimmed by 4 bases and J by 7 bases, 2 bases remained unmatched. There are 14 residues in the CDR3. The CDR3 spells CASSYGLAGNEQFF. The CDR3 DNA is TGTGCCAGCAGCTACGGACTAGCGGGAAATGAGCAGTTCTTC.

This chain connects TRBV10-2 to TRBJ2-7, with D tentatively TRBD1 (6 bases). This CDR3 has 15 amino acids. V was shortened by 2 bases and J by 0 bases, with 11 bases between the two germline ends. In germline, CDR1 is WSHSY, CDR2 SAAADI. CDR3: CASSERDRTSYEQYF. The CDR3 nucleotides read TGCGCCAGCAGTGAGAGAGACAGGACCTCCTACGAGCAGTACTTC.

This clonotype has a handful of counts. The rearrangement joins TRBV6-2 or TRBV6-3 to TRBJ1-1, with 7 positions matching TRBD1. J lost 1 base, V lost 6 bases, and 8 bases had no gene match. The germline gives CDR1 MNHEY, CDR2 SVGEGT. This CDR3 comprises 15 residues. The CDR3 protein is CASRTGAGPNTEAFF. DNA of the CDR3: TGTGCCAGCAGAACAGGGGCAGGCCCGAACACTGAAGCTTTCTTT.

This clonotype was counted at least ten times. For the CDR3, the DNA is TGCGCCAGCAGCCCGCCGGGGGCTAGCACAGATACGCAGTATTTT. Translation: CASSPPGASTDTQYF. V gene TRBV5-1 combines with J gene TRBJ2-3; D tentatively reads TRBD1 or TRBD2 (6 bases each). V lost 4 bases to trimming and J lost 0 bases, with 12 bases between them. CDR1 SGHRS and CDR2 YFSETQ come from the germline V gene. The CDR3 totals 15 residues. The whole variable domain, filled in from reference TRBV5-1 and TRBJ2-3, reads KAGVTQTPRYLIKTRGQQVTLSCSPISGHRSVSWYQQTPGQGLQFLFEYFSETQRNKGNFPGRFSGRQFSNSRSEMNVSTLELGDSALYLCASSPPGASTDTQYFGPGTRLTVL.

The chain has TRBV12-3 or TRBV12-4 and TRBJ1-4; 7 bases match TRBD1. This CDR3 comprises 13 residues. The V segment lost 3 bases and the J segment 13 bases; nucleotides outside the gene matches: 8. The DNA of the CDR3 is TGTGCCAGCAGTTTCGCCGACAGGGAGCGACTGTTTTTT. The encoded protein is CASSFADRERLFF.

In its sample, this clonotype was seen many times. The chain joins TRBV5-1 to TRBJ2-5; D unresolved. The CDR3 is made up of 13 amino acids. Germline loops: CDR1 SGHRS, CDR2 YFSETQ. The V end lost 4 bases, the J end lost 2 bases, and 9 bases lay between the germline ends. The chain's CDR3 is CASSAGPQETQYF. CDR3 DNA sequence: TGCGCCAGCAGCGCCGGACCGCAAGAGACCCAGTACTTC.

The sample holds a few counts of this clonotype. The V call is TRBV4-3, the J call TRBJ2-2; a possible D gene is TRBD2 (6 bases). V was clipped by 4 bases and J by 2 bases, with 14 bases between them. Germline lookup yields CDR1 LGHNA and CDR2 YSLEER. The CDR3 is 16 amino acids. This CDR3 reads CASSPGTRGNTGELFF. DNA for the CDR3: TGCGCCAGCAGCCCCGGGACGCGGGGTAACACCGGGGAGCTGTTTTTT.

The J gene is TRBJ1-6, the V gene TRBV20-1; no clear D gene. This CDR3 is built from 13 residues. V lost 6 bases and J 9 bases, leaving 15 bases between the germline ends. The germline V gene encodes CDR1 DFQATT and CDR2 SNEGSKA (reference sequence). The CDR3 bases are TGCAGTGCCCCTCCCCCGGACGGTTCACCCCTCCACTTT. It is translated as CSAPPPDGSPLHF.

This clonotype was seen a few times. J is TRBJ2-7 and V is TRBV20-1; D gene unclear. The V end lost 4 bases, the J end lost 0 bases, and 13 bases lay between the germline ends. The CDR3 is 14 residues long. Germline CDR1 and CDR2: DFQATT and SNEGSKA (reference sequence). In nucleotides, the CDR3 is TGCAGTGCTAACCCGGTGCCCGGCTCCTACGAGCAGTACTTC. Translating it yields CSANPVPGSYEQYF.

The gene calls are TRBV5-1 and TRBJ2-1; D unclear. Germline assignment: CDR1 SGHRS and CDR2 YFSETQ. The CDR3 has 14 amino acids. V shed 7 bases and J shed 4 bases, with 15 bases lying between them. The CDR3 DNA reads TGCGCCAGCGCCACATCGCAACGGTACAATGAGCAGTTCTTC. Its protein product is CASATSQRYNEQFF.

V is TRBV4-3 and J is TRBJ2-5; possible D gene TRBD2, 5 bases. CDR1 LGHNA and CDR2 YSLEER come from the germline V gene. The CDR3 has 16 amino acids. The ends were cut back, 0 bases at V and 2 bases at J, with 13 bases in the middle. CDR3 in amino acids: CASSQDRSRGQETQYF. The CDR3 DNA is TGCGCCAGCAGCCAAGATCGGTCTCGCGGGCAAGAGACCCAGTACTTC.

This sequence joins TRBV7-9 and TRBJ2-2; 7 nucleotides agree with TRBD1. The CDR3 covers 18 residues. V lost 4 bases and J lost 3; bases outside the gene matches: 14. Germline lookup yields CDR1 SEHNR and CDR2 FQNEAQ (reference sequence). The chain's CDR3 is CASSSYDERGQYTGELFF. CDR3 DNA: TGTGCCAGCAGCTCTTACGACGAGAGGGGGCAATACACCGGGGAGCTGTTTTTT. The complete variable domain, with remaining parts taken from reference TRBV7-9 and TRBJ2-2, reads DTGVSQNPRHKITKRGQNVTFRCDPISEHNRLYWYRQTLGQGPEFLTYFQNEAQLEKSRLLSDRFSAERPKGSFSTLEIQRTEQGDSAMYLCASSSYDERGQYTGELFFGEGSRLTVL.

This chain links TRBV5-6 with TRBJ1-1; no reliable D call. The CDR3 extends over 13 amino acids. V was shortened by 0 bases and J by 5 bases, with 8 bases between the two germline ends. In germline, CDR1 is SGHDT, CDR2 YYEEEE. CDR3 sequence reads: CASSLEAFTEAFF. Written as DNA, the CDR3 is TGTGCCAGCAGCTTGGAGGCTTTTACTGAAGCTTTCTTT.

A few counts support this clonotype. V gene TRBV5-5 combines with J gene TRBJ2-2; the D gene is possibly TRBD1 (5 bases). Germline CDR1 and CDR2: SGHKS and YYEKEE (reference sequence). This CDR3 is 14 amino acids long. V lost 7 bases, J lost 6 bases, and 16 bases lay in between. The CDR3 loop is CASLREDMSGELFF. DNA for the CDR3: TGTGCCAGCCTCAGGGAAGATATGTCCGGGGAGCTGTTTTTT.

V gene TRBV12-3 or TRBV12-4 combines with J gene TRBJ1-1; 8 nucleotides match TRBD1. The CDR3 totals 12 residues. With 5 bases clipped from V and 10 bases from J, the junction kept 6 bases outside the gene matches. CDR3 in amino acids: CASSPTDRGAFF. The CDR3 region has the DNA TGTGCCAGCAGTCCCACAGACAGGGGAGCTTTCTTT.